This paragraph covers one TCR beta chain sequence. Its specificity is unknown. The assay used deep level. Assay used: immunoSEQ multiplex PCR; TCRdb lists only in-frame clones, some missing. The data show roughly 1,500,000 clones, nearly 99% seen once. This sample stems from a study of shared clonotypes between healthy human individuals. The study's findings and limits: Few donors restricted represented genetic and exposure-history diversity.

In germline, CDR1 is MNHNS, CDR2 SASEGT. V shed 1 base, J shed 8 bases, and the junction held 7 bases outside the gene matches. The CDR3 is made up of 15 amino acids. Only Caucasian adults living in Nashville, Tennessee served as donors. CD4+ cells yielded CD45RA+ naive and CD45RA-negative memory subsets. The chain uses TRBV6-1 and TRBJ1-4, with TRBD1 matching over 7 bases. The TCR was taken from a man aged 30-40 years in good health. Input material: naive CD4+ T cells sorted from blood. Subset noted: CD45RA+ positively selected. The CDR3 sequence: CASSEEHAGGEKLFF. Written as DNA, the CDR3 is TGTGCCAGCAGTGAAGAACATGCAGGGGGGGAAAAACTGTTTTTT.